Each of the 2 T cell receptor beta chains below was sequenced from the same sample in a study of CD8+CD57+ T cells in acquired aplastic anemia. Sequencing was done on patients that had shown CD8+CD57+ cell expansion by flow cytometry. According to the study, genomic DNA was the template for TCR beta VDJ and CDR3 profiling. TCRdb itself ran the reads through MiXCR, one entry per CDR3 protein. Among under 500,000 distinct CDR3 sequences listed, under 40% were seen once. The sample consisted of sorted CD4+, CD8+, or CD8+CD57+ T cells (not recorded which) from PBMCs. The origin of the receptors is a human donor with aplastic anemia.

The table lists this clonotype with a few counts. The chain links TRBV12-3 or TRBV12-4 to TRBJ2-7; D might be TRBD1 (5 bases). The ends were cut back, 6 bases at V and 1 base at J, with 10 bases in the middle. This CDR3 spans 13 amino acids. CDR3 protein: CASRSTVSYEQYF. The CDR3 DNA is TGTGCCAGCAGATCGACAGTGTCCTACGAGCAGTACTTC.

This chain connects TRBV3-1 to TRBJ2-7; D unresolved. Germline V gene data show CDR1 as LGHDT and CDR2 as YNNKEL (reference sequence). Trimming removed 2 bases from V and 6 bases from J, with 8 bases in between. The CDR3 sequence is 12 residues long. The CDR3 sequence is CASSQFQGEQYF. Written as DNA, the CDR3 is TGTGCCAGCAGCCAATTTCAAGGCGAGCAGTACTTC.